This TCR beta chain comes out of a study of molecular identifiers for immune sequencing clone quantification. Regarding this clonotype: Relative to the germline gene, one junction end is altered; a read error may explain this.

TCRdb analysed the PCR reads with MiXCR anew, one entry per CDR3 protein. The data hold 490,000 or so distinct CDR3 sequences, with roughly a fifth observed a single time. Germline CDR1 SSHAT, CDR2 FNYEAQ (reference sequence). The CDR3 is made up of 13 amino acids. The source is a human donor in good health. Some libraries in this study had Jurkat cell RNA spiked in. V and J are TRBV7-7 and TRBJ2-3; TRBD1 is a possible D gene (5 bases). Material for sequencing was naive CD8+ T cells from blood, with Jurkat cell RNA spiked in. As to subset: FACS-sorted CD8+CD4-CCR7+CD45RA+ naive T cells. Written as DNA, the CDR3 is TGTGCTAGCAGCTTCAGCAGGGAAGATACGCAGTATTTT. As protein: CASSFSREDTQYF.